This T cell receptor beta chain was identified during a study of blood T cell repertoires in COVID-19. Study context: Whether acute or convalescent, the COVID-19 samples came from the United States, Italy and Spain.

Only in-frame clones appear in the TCRdb table, and some are missing; sequencing was by immunoSEQ multiplex PCR. The table includes about 220,000 clones, approximately 85% detected once. Enrolled during active infection, Seattle patients were then followed longitudinally. CDR1 and CDR2 from the germline V gene are LNHDA and SQIVND (reference sequence). The CDR3 loop spans 14 amino acids. V dropped 9 bases and J dropped 4 bases, with 16 bases sitting between them. The genes are TRBV19 and TRBJ1-3, with a possible D match to TRBD1 (6 bases). The sequenced material came from peripheral blood. This TCR was sampled from an elderly woman with COVID-19, enrolled during active disease. Written as DNA, the CDR3 is TGTGCCAGCATATCAGGGGCGGCGGGAAACACCATATATTTT. As protein: CASISGAAGNTIYF.